These 9 T cell receptor beta chains came from one sample sequenced in a study of OX40 agonist ivuxolimab in advanced cancers. The method was immunoSEQ multiplex PCR; TCRdb's version includes in-frame clones alone and lacks a portion of them. The table shows tens of thousands of clones, with 85% occurring only once. Material: CD4+ or CD8+ T cells sorted from blood, obtained in a trial of the OX40 agonist ivuxolimab. The receptors stem from an adult with an advanced solid tumor such as melanoma, head and neck, liver or kidney cancer.

This rearrangement joins TRBV25-1 to TRBJ1-2; D is uncertain. V was cut by 2 bases and J by 1 base, with 5 bases left in between. The CDR3 has 13 residues. Germline CDR1 is MGHDK and CDR2 is SYGVNS. This chain's CDR3 is CASSETDNYGYTF. The CDR3, as DNA: TGTGCCAGCAGTGAAACAGATAACTATGGCTACACCTTC.

This clone was observed a few times. The gene calls are TRBV7-9 and TRBJ2-2, with no clear D. V gave up 0 bases and J gave up 1 base, with 6 bases separating them. The CDR3 runs to 15 residues. Germline CDR1 is SEHNR and CDR2 is FQNEAQ (reference sequence). This CDR3 is CASSLAAGNTGELFF. In nucleotides, the CDR3 is TGTGCCAGCAGCTTAGCCGCCGGGAACACCGGGGAGCTGTTTTTT.

The CDR3 DNA reads as TGTGCCAGCAGCGTAGAGGGTTCGGGGGGTGACCAAGAGACCCAGTACTTC. The encoded protein is CASSVEGSGGDQETQYF. This chain uses TRBV9 with TRBJ2-5; 7 bases fit TRBD2. Germline V gives CDR1 SGDLS, CDR2 YYNGEE. CDR3 length: 17 amino acids. V dropped 0 bases and J dropped 0; count of bases not matched to a gene: 8.

This clone has just one count. This chain joins TRBV28 and TRBJ2-7; 8 nucleotides align to TRBD1. The junction had 18 bases not matched to a gene; V was cut back by 5 bases and J by 0 bases. The CDR3 is made up of 19 amino acids. The germline gives CDR1 MDHEN, CDR2 SYDVKM. For the CDR3, the DNA is TGTGCCAGCAGTCACCGGGTAGGGACAGGCACGAAGAGCTCCTACGAGCAGTACTTC. Its translation: CASSHRVGTGTKSSYEQYF.

This clone appeared once. This chain uses TRBV27 with TRBJ1-1, with D hard to call. V lost 11 bases to trimming and J lost 1 base, with 14 bases between them. CDR1 and CDR2 from the germline V gene are MNHEY and SMNVEV (reference sequence). This CDR3 spans 13 amino acids. DNA of the CDR3: TGTGCCGCCAAGAGGACGGGGAACACTGAAGCTTTCTTT. Amino acid sequence: CAAKRTGNTEAFF.

This clone turned up a few times. The rearrangement joins TRBV6-5 to TRBJ2-3; 9 bases line up with TRBD1. Germline lookup yields CDR1 MNHEY and CDR2 SVGAGI. The CDR3 totals 15 residues. Trimming at V came to 2 bases and at J to 1 base, leaving 1 base not matched to a gene. The CDR3 DNA follows: TGTGCCAGCAGTTACCGGACAGGGGGCACAGATACGCAGTATTTT. It yields the protein CASSYRTGGTDTQYF.

The chain joins TRBV19 to TRBJ2-1; D unresolved. The CDR3 runs to 12 residues. The germline V gene has CDR1 LNHDA and CDR2 SQIVND (reference sequence). Trimming took 5 bases from V and 8 from J, leaving 10 bases between them. The CDR3 loop is CASSPQPYEQFF. The CDR3 nucleotides are TGTGCCAGTAGTCCCCAGCCCTATGAGCAGTTCTTC. Full variable domain (remainder filled in from reference TRBV19 and TRBJ2-1): DGGITQSPKYLFRKEGQNVTLSCEQNLNHDAMYWYRQDPGQGLRLIYYSQIVNDFQKGDIAEGYSVSREKKESFPLTVTSAQKNPTAFYLCASSPQPYEQFFGPGTRLTVL.

The genes are TRBV11-3 and TRBJ2-1; D is unresolved. The CDR3 has 16 amino acids. The germline gives CDR1 SGHNT, CDR2 YENEEA. V was shortened by 1 base and J by 5 bases, with 15 bases between the two germline ends. The CDR3 here is CASSLGNPGSHNEQFF. The CDR3 DNA reads as TGTGCCAGCAGCTTAGGTAATCCGGGTTCACACAATGAGCAGTTCTTC.

This clone showed up just a few times. CDR3 residues: CASSLSTGADSPLHF. In DNA, the CDR3 is TGTGCCAGCAGCTTGTCAACAGGTGCGGATTCACCCCTCCACTTT. The chain uses TRBV7-9 and TRBJ1-6; D is possibly TRBD1 (5 bases). Trimming left V 3 bases short and J 8 bases short, with 14 bases between. Germline V gene data show CDR1 as SEHNR and CDR2 as FQNEAQ (reference sequence). The CDR3 consists of 15 residues.